Below are 19 T cell receptor beta chains sequenced from a single sample in a study of tumor-infiltrating lymphocytes in primary liver carcinoma. RNA and DNA were co-extracted from about 19-30 mg of unsorted bulk tissue. A constant-region primer served to make TCR beta cDNA from about 490 ng total RNA. Libraries covering TCR beta were generated through three nested multiplex PCR rounds (using a slightly modified ARM-PCR). The study ran its first two PCR rounds for roughly 9 cycles each, using TRBV1-TRBV30 forward primers and a C-beta reverse primer. TCRdb ran MiXCR on the multiplex PCR reads and lists one entry per CDR3 protein. The profile shows some 110,000 distinct CDR3 sequences, 64% of them singletons. Sequencing was done on a sample of liver tumor tissue from sampling region 3. Subset here: tumor region T3, left-lateral pole. All receptors come from a woman aged 55-70 years with primary liver carcinoma and hepatitis B virus infection.

The chain links TRBV7-3 to TRBJ1-1, with 9 bases fitting TRBD1. With V trimmed by 5 bases and J by 4 bases, 5 bases remained unmatched. Per germline, CDR1 SGHTA and CDR2 FQGTGA. CDR3 length: 14 amino acids. In nucleotides, the CDR3 is TGTGCCAGCAGCCCCGGACAGGGGTTCACTGAAGCTTTCTTT. Protein product: CASSPGQGFTEAFF.

The chain joins TRBV29-1 to TRBJ2-1; TRBD2 aligns across 7 bases. Germline CDR1 and CDR2: SQVTM and ANQGSEA. Germline trimming cut 4 bases from V and 6 bases from J; bases unmatched to any gene: 6. This CDR3 has 13 residues. The CDR3 sequence: CSVAGGWCNEQFF. The CDR3 nucleotides read TGCAGCGTTGCGGGAGGATGGTGCAATGAGCAGTTCTTC.

To note about this clonotype: This may arise from a read error, as a much more abundant clone is one base away. The chain carries TRBV12-3 or TRBV12-4 and TRBJ2-2; D remains unclear. V was pared by 9 bases and J by 7 bases, with 15 bases between. This CDR3 spans 13 amino acids. The CDR3 coding sequence is TGTGCCAGTCAGACATGGGCAGGCGGGGAGCTGTTTTTT. Encoded protein: CASQTWAGGELFF.

For this clonotype: A much larger clone is a single base away; this may be a read error. V gene TRBV6-5 combines with J gene TRBJ1-1, with 7 bases aligning to TRBD1. Germline loops: CDR1 MNHEY, CDR2 SVGAGI. The CDR3 totals 15 residues. The CDR3 DNA follows: TGTGCCAGCAGTCACCCGGGACAGCAGAACACTGAAGCTTCCTTT. Encoded protein: CASSHPGQQNTEASF.

Comments on this clonotype: The junction and the germline gene differ at one end; a read error may be behind it. The chain carries TRBV5-1 and TRBJ1-4; D is unresolved. The germline V gene encodes CDR1 SGHRS and CDR2 YFSETQ. CDR3 size: 13 residues. The CDR3 DNA sequence: TGCGCCACCAGCTCGGGAGCGAATGAAAAACTGTTTTTT. Encoded protein: CATSSGANEKLFF.

With regard to this clonotype: With a much larger clone just one base away, this may be a read error. This rearrangement joins TRBV4-1 to TRBJ2-5, with D perhaps given as TRBD1 or TRBD2 (5 bases each). The CDR3 length is 15 residues. V dropped 2 bases and J dropped 5 bases, with 15 bases sitting between them. From germline, CDR1 is MGHRA and CDR2 YSYEKL. The CDR3 spells CASSQSGAVAETQYF. Written as DNA, the CDR3 is TGCGCCAGCAGCCAAAGTGGGGCGGTAGCGGAGACCCAGTACTTC.

Worth noting for this clonotype: No conserved phenylalanine or tryptophan ends this CDR3, so it is likely a read error. The rearrangement uses TRBV11-2 and TRBJ2-2; D call uncertain. V dropped 3 bases and J dropped 3 bases, with 11 bases sitting between them. CDR1 and CDR2 from the germline V gene are SGHAT and FQNNGV. This CDR3 has 15 amino acids. The CDR3 sequence: CASSFISSYTGELFS. CDR3 sequence (DNA): TGTGCCAGCAGCTTCATTAGCAGTTACACCGGGGAGCTGTTTTCT.

Worth noting for this clonotype: The CDR3 does not close with the conserved phenylalanine or tryptophan, likely indicating a read error. The gene calls are TRBV11-3 and TRBJ2-1, with 7 bases matching TRBD2. Germline V lookup: CDR1 SGHNT, CDR2 YENEEA. The CDR3 length is 16 residues. The CDR3 is CTSSLGIAGTYNEQFS. The CDR3 DNA sequence: TGTACCAGCAGCTTAGGTATAGCGGGCACCTACAATGAGCAGTTCTCC.

Notes on this clonotype: The junction shows a germline mismatch at one end, possibly a read error. V and J are TRBV11-2 and TRBJ2-5; TRBD1 is a possible D gene (5 bases). The V gene's germline CDR1 is SGHAT and CDR2 FQNNGV. CDR3 length equals 15 residues. CDR3 coding DNA: TGTGCCAGCAGCTTAGATGGGGCTACCGCATTGACCCAGTGCTTC. Translated: CASSLDGATALTQCF.

This clonotype was detected once. The germline gene is not matched at one end of the junction; a read error may be the cause. The rearrangement links TRBV11-3 to TRBJ2-3, with D tentatively TRBD2 (6 bases). Germline assignment: CDR1 SGHNT and CDR2 YENEEA. The CDR3 loop spans 13 amino acids. The CDR3 loop reads CAGSPGGVDTQYF. As DNA, the CDR3 is TGTGCCGGCAGCCCCGGCGGGGTAGATACGCAGTATTTT.

This clonotype has ten or more counts. For the CDR3, the DNA is TGTGCCAGCAGTTTGTCTGGAGACACTCTCACAGATACGCAGTATTTT. This gives the protein CASSLSGDTLTDTQYF. The rearrangement uses TRBV28 and TRBJ2-3; D is unclear. The V gene's germline CDR1 is MDHEN and CDR2 SYDVKM. CDR3 size: 16 residues. V shed 3 bases and J shed 2 bases, with 15 bases lying between them.

This clonotype was recorded once. The V gene is TRBV11-2, the J gene TRBJ2-2, with D perhaps matching TRBD1 (5 bases). The germline CDR1 and CDR2 sequences are SGHAT and FQNNGV. V lost 2 bases and J lost 0, with 13 bases in between. The CDR3 covers 17 residues. The CDR3 nucleotides read TGTGCCAGCAGCTTACGGGTCACAGGCTCGAACACCGGGGAGCTGTTTTTT. It translates to CASSLRVTGSNTGELFF.

The chain joins TRBV30 to TRBJ2-3, with 8 positions matching TRBD2. The ends lost 3 bases at V and 7 bases at J; junction bases unmatched: 9. The CDR3 spans 14 residues. Germline values: CDR1 GTSNPN, CDR2 SVGIG (reference sequence). Here the CDR3 reads CAWRRGELTNTQYF. The CDR3 nucleotides read TGTGCCTGGAGGCGGGGGGAGTTAACAAATACGCAGTATTTT.

Many counts were recorded for this clonotype. The chain links TRBV12-3 or TRBV12-4 to TRBJ2-3, with TRBD1 identical over 12 bases. The CDR3 extends over 16 amino acids. J lost 4 bases, V lost 6 bases, and 8 bases had no gene match. For the CDR3, the DNA is TGTGCCAGCAGCTCGCAGGGACAGGGGGCGTCAGATACGCAGTATTTT. Protein sequence: CASSSQGQGASDTQYF.

As for this clonotype: At one of its ends the junction is not consistent with the germline gene, which may arise from a read error. DNA for the CDR3: TGTGCCAGCAGCTTAGATCCAAGTGGGTTAGCGGGAGAAGTGATAGATACGCAGTATTTC. Translated, it gives CASSLDPSGLAGEVIDTQYF. The chain carries TRBV11-2 and TRBJ2-3, with TRBD2 identical over 9 bases. Per the germline V gene, CDR1 is SGHAT and CDR2 is FQNNGV. The CDR3 covers 20 residues.

In regard to this clonotype: The CDR3 end shows no conserved phenylalanine or tryptophan, and so a read error is likely. The rearrangement links TRBV13 to TRBJ2-3; possible D gene TRBD2, 6 bases. V was pared by 3 bases and J by 5 bases, with 21 bases between. CDR1 PRHDT and CDR2 FYEKMQ come from the germline V gene (reference sequence). The CDR3 spans 17 residues. The CDR3 coding sequence is TGTGCCAGCAGCTTGGTGCCCGTATTGGCTAGCGAAGATACGCAGTATTCT. Amino acids: CASSLVPVLASEDTQYS.

About this clonotype itself: A junction boundary mismatches the germline segment, possibly from a read error. The J gene is TRBJ2-7, the V gene TRBV28; 7 nucleotides align to TRBD2. Per germline, CDR1 MDHEN and CDR2 SYDVKM. This CDR3 is 14 amino acids long. CDR3 sequence: CAGSSGRGTYEQYF. The CDR3 DNA follows: TGTGCCGGCAGCTCGGGGAGGGGAACCTACGAGCAGTACTTC.

Concerning this clonotype: This could be a read error, since a much larger clone is one nucleotide away. In DNA form, the CDR3 reads TGCGCCGGCAGCTTGTGGCAGGGCCAAGCTTTCTTT. Residues: CAGSLWQGQAFF. The V call is TRBV5-1, the J call TRBJ1-1; D perhaps matches TRBD1 (5 bases). This CDR3 has 12 residues. The germline CDR1 and CDR2 sequences are SGHRS and YFSETQ.

The table lists this clonotype with a few counts. The chain couples TRBV19 to TRBJ2-5; D ambiguous. Trimming removed 4 bases from V and 0 bases from J, with 9 bases in between. CDR3 size: 14 residues. From germline, CDR1 is LNHDA and CDR2 SQIVND (reference sequence). CDR3 in DNA: TGTGCCAGTAGTAGACGAAGTGACCAAGAGACCCAGTACTTC. Translating it yields CASSRRSDQETQYF.